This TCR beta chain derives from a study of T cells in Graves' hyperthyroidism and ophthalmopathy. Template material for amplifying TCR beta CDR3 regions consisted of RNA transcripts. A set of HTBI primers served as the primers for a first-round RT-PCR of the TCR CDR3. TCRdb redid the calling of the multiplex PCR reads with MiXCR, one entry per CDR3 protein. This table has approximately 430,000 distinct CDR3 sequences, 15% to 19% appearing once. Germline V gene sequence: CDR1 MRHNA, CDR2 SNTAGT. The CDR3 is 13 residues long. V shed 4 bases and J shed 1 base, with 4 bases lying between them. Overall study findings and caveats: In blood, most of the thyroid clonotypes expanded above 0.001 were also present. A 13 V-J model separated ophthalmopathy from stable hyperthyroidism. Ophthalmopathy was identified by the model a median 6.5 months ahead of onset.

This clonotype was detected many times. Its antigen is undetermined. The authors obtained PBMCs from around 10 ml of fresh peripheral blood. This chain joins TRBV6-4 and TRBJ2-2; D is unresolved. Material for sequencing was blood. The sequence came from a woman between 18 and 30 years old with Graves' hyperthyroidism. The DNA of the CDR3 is TGTGCCAGCAGTGTAGAGAACACCGGGGAGCTGTTTTTT. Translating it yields CASSVENTGELFF.